This T cell receptor (beta chain) was identified during a study of T cells in localized non-small cell lung cancer. Note on this clone: Its antigen is unknown.

Germline loops: CDR1 SGHAT, CDR2 FQNNGV. This CDR3 has 15 amino acids. V was shortened by 3 bases and J by 0 bases, with 10 bases between the two germline ends. Points from the study as a whole: Elevated circulating T cell density in blood was associated with longer overall survival. Among the top 100 tumor clones, a median around 50 appeared in adjacent lung. Uninvolved adjacent lung, not tumor, had the highest T cell clonality. Without multi-region sequencing, intratumor heterogeneity could not be excluded.

The data were produced by immunoSEQ multiplex PCR, yet TCRdb's version contains in-frame clones alone and is incomplete. Of 50,000 to 75,000 clones in the sample, about 89% were seen once. V usage is TRBV11-2 and J usage is TRBJ2-3; D is uncertain. The TCR comes from a man aged 40 to 70 with stage I lung adenocarcinoma. The sequencing here drew on peripheral blood, taken before any cancer treatment. CDR3 amino acids: CASSFGETSTDTQYF. The CDR3 DNA reads TGTGCCAGCAGCTTCGGAGAGACTAGCACAGATACGCAGTATTTT.